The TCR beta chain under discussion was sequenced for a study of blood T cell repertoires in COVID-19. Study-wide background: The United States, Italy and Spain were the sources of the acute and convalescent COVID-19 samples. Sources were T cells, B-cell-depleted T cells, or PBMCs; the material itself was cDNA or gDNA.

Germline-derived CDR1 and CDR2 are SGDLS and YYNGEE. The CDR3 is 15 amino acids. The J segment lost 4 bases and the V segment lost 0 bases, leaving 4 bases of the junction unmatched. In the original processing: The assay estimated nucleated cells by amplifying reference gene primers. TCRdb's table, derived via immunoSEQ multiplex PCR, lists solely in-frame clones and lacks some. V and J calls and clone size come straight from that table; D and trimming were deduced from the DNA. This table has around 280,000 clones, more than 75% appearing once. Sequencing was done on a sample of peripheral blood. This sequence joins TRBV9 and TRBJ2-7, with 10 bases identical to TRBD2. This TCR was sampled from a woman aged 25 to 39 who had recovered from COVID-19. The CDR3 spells CASSVEAGGLYEQYF. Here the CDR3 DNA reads TGTGCCAGCAGCGTAGAAGCGGGAGGGCTGTACGAGCAGTACTTC.